These T cell receptor beta chains were read from a single sample in a study of T cells after yellow fever vaccination. TCRdb re-derived calls from the 5' RACE reads in MiXCR, one entry per CDR3 protein. The data contain a few hundred thousand distinct CDR3 sequences, around 21% of them singletons. The sequences come from PBMCs, collected 15 days after the yellow fever booster vaccination. These receptors all stem from a man in his thirties or forties who received the YFV17D yellow fever vaccine. CDR3s include the opening cysteine and the closing phenylalanine or tryptophan. The order of the fields is D gene, clone size, J gene, V gene, CDR3 protein, CDR3 DNA. A D gene is named only where the DNA matches it firmly. For some rows the clone size is stated as once, few or many, or as a class when expanded; others skip it.

D: .; size: few; J: TRBJ2-4; V: TRBV9; CDR3: CASSVGHLNIQYF; DNA: TGTGCCAGCAGCGTAGGGCATCTGAACATTCAGTACTTC
D: .; size: few; J: TRBJ2-5; V: TRBV10-3; CDR3: CAIRRDPQETQYF; DNA: TGTGCCATCAGAAGGGATCCCCAAGAGACCCAGTACTTC
D: .; size: few; J: TRBJ2-5; V: TRBV30; CDR3: CAWEPGTSETQYF; DNA: TGTGCCTGGGAACCCGGGACTTCTGAGACCCAGTACTTC
D: TRBD1; size: .; J: TRBJ1-2; V: TRBV6-2/TRBV6-3; CDR3: CASSYSKMFKEQENPGGYGYTF; DNA: TGTGCCAGCAGTTACTCGAAAATGTTCAAGGAACAGGAGAACCCAGGGGGCTATGGCTACACCTTC
D: TRBD2; size: few; J: TRBJ2-4; V: TRBV20-1; CDR3: CSAQTSGRNIQYF; DNA: TGCAGTGCCCAAACTAGCGGGAGAAACATTCAGTACTTC
D: .; size: .; J: TRBJ1-6; V: TRBV4-3; CDR3: CASSQERVTNSPLHF; DNA: TGCGCCAGCAGCCAAGAGAGGGTTACGAATTCACCCCTCCACTTT
D: .; size: few; J: TRBJ1-6; V: TRBV2; CDR3: CASRGGRGENSPLHF; DNA: TGTGCCAGCAGGGGCGGTCGGGGGGAGAATTCACCCCTCCACTTT
D: .; size: .; J: TRBJ2-1; V: TRBV19; CDR3: CASSTNRVGEQFF; DNA: TGTGCCAGTAGTACCAATAGGGTTGGAGAGCAGTTCTTC
D: .; size: few; J: TRBJ2-7; V: TRBV27; CDR3: CASRGSVSRLSYEQYF; DNA: TGTGCCAGCAGGGGTTCGGTCAGCCGACTCTCCTACGAGCAGTACTTC
D: TRBD1; size: few; J: TRBJ2-7; V: TRBV19; CDR3: CASSNPLRDRPYEQYF; DNA: TGTGCCAGTAGCAATCCACTCCGGGACAGGCCATACGAGCAGTACTTC
D: TRBD1; size: few; J: TRBJ2-7; V: TRBV27; CDR3: CASSPDRALGRQYF; DNA: TGTGCCAGCAGCCCGGACAGGGCTTTAGGTCGGCAGTACTTC
D: .; size: few; J: TRBJ2-5; V: TRBV29-1; CDR3: CSVRVLQETQYF; DNA: TGCAGCGTTAGGGTTTTGCAAGAGACCCAGTACTTC
D: .; size: .; J: TRBJ1-2; V: TRBV30; CDR3: CAWSVLEFGGGYTF; DNA: TGTGCCTGGAGTGTTCTAGAATTCGGGGGTGGCTACACCTTC
D: .; size: .; J: TRBJ1-1; V: TRBV10-3; CDR3: CAIKGSTGNTEAFF; DNA: TGTGCCATCAAAGGAAGTACGGGGAACACTGAAGCTTTCTTT
D: TRBD1; size: few; J: TRBJ2-7; V: TRBV5-6; CDR3: CASAQGAKEQYF; DNA: TGTGCCAGTGCGCAGGGGGCTAAGGAGCAGTACTTC
D: .; size: few; J: TRBJ2-7; V: TRBV20-1; CDR3: CSATQAGQSYEQYF; DNA: TGCAGTGCTACCCAAGCTGGACAATCCTACGAGCAGTACTTC
D: .; size: .; J: TRBJ2-7; V: TRBV7-2; CDR3: CASSSPTGIYEQYF; DNA: TGTGCCAGCAGCTCACCGACAGGTATTTACGAGCAGTACTTC
D: .; size: .; J: TRBJ2-1; V: TRBV27; CDR3: CASRDRQASSYNEQFF; DNA: TGTGCCAGCAGGGATAGACAGGCGAGCTCCTACAATGAGCAGTTCTTC
D: TRBD1; size: few; J: TRBJ2-2; V: TRBV5-1; CDR3: CASSSGLPGQGGAGELFF; DNA: TGCGCCAGCAGCTCCGGGTTGCCGGGACAGGGAGGCGCCGGGGAGCTGTTTTTT
D: TRBD1; size: few; J: TRBJ1-2; V: TRBV4-2; CDR3: CASSQDWKTGVDYGYTF; DNA: TGTGCCAGCAGCCAAGATTGGAAGACAGGGGTAGACTATGGCTACACCTTC
D: TRBD1; size: .; J: TRBJ2-3; V: TRBV20-1; CDR3: CSAYRGASGTDTQYF; DNA: TGCAGTGCTTACAGGGGGGCTTCTGGCACAGATACGCAGTATTTT
D: .; size: many; J: TRBJ2-1; V: TRBV3-1; CDR3: CASRTGTGNEQFF; DNA: TGTGCCAGCAGGACAGGCACTGGGAATGAGCAGTTCTTC
D: TRBD2; size: .; J: TRBJ2-2; V: TRBV20-1; CDR3: CSARDRAGGGGELFF; DNA: TGCAGTGCTAGAGATCGGGCGGGGGGTGGCGGGGAGCTGTTTTTT
D: TRBD2; size: few; J: TRBJ2-1; V: TRBV9; CDR3: CASSVGSSGGNEQFF; DNA: TGTGCCAGCAGCGTAGGCTCTAGCGGGGGCAATGAGCAGTTCTTC
D: .; size: .; J: TRBJ2-5; V: TRBV7-7; CDR3: CASSLGVFSETQYF; DNA: TGTGCCAGCAGCTTAGGGGTATTCTCGGAGACCCAGTACTTC
D: .; size: .; J: TRBJ1-1; V: TRBV6-1; CDR3: CASRLEGYVNTEAFF; DNA: TGTGCCAGCAGACTTGAGGGGTACGTGAACACTGAAGCTTTCTTT
D: .; size: few; J: TRBJ2-5; V: TRBV5-5; CDR3: CASSFQGETQYF; DNA: TGTGCCAGCAGCTTCCAGGGGGAGACCCAGTACTTC
D: .; size: .; J: TRBJ2-5; V: TRBV6-5; CDR3: CASSYGLAVQGLQETQYF; DNA: TGTGCCAGCAGTTACGGGCTTGCGGTACAGGGTCTACAAGAGACCCAGTACTTC
D: TRBD1; size: many; J: TRBJ2-7; V: TRBV20-1; CDR3: CSAGRGQGIAYEQYF; DNA: TGCAGTGCTGGGAGAGGACAGGGGATCGCCTACGAGCAGTACTTC
D: .; size: few; J: TRBJ2-6; V: TRBV14; CDR3: CASSHPVTGYGANVLTF; DNA: TGTGCCAGCAGCCATCCCGTCACAGGGTACGGGGCCAACGTCCTGACTTTC
D: TRBD2; size: few; J: TRBJ2-1; V: TRBV7-9; CDR3: CASSLPGLVVNNEQFF; DNA: TGTGCCAGCAGCTTACCGGGACTAGTTGTCAACAATGAGCAGTTCTTC
D: TRBD1; size: .; J: TRBJ2-5; V: TRBV12-3/TRBV12-4; CDR3: CASSFATGSGETQYF; DNA: TGTGCCAGCAGTTTTGCGACAGGGAGTGGAGAGACCCAGTACTTC